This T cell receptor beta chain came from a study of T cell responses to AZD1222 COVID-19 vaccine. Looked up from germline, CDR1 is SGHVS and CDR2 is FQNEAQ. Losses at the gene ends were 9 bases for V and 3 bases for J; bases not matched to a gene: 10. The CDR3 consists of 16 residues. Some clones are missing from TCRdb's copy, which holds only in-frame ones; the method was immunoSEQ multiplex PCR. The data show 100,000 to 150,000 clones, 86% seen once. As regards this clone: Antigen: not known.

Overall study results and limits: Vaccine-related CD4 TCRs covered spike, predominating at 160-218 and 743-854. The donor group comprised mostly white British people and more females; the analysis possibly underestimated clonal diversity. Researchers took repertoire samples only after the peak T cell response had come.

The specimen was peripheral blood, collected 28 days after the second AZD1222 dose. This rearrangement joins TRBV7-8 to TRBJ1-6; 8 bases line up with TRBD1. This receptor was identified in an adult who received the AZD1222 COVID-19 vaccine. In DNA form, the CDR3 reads TGTGCCAGTCGGAGGGACAGGACGTTCTATAATTCACCCCTCCACTTT. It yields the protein CASRRDRTFYNSPLHF. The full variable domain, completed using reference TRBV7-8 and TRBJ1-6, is GAGVSQSPRYKVAKRGQDVALRCDPISGHVSLFWYQQALGQGPEFLTYFQNEAQLDKSGLPSDRFFAERPEGSVSTLKIQRTQQEDSAVYLCASRRDRTFYNSPLHFGNGTRLTVT.